This is a list of T cell receptor beta chains from one sample in a study of blood T cells in healthy people across ages. In TCRdb, the 5' RACE reads were re-called with MiXCR into one record per CDR3 protein. Here the sample spans around 1,000,000 distinct CDR3 sequences, roughly a quarter being singletons. These sequences were also reported in another study, on T cells of mothers and their children.

Input material: blood. The receptors come from a girl aged 2 to 9 in good health. The CDR3 runs from the conserved cysteine through the conserved F or W. D genes are given only for firm matches. Clone size is given for some rows only: seen once, a few or many times, or a class if the clone is expanded.

size | J | V | D | CDR3 | DNA
few | TRBJ2-3 | TRBV20-1 | TRBD2 | CSARYGGSLVDTQYF | TGCAGTGCTAGATACGGCGGGAGCTTGGTAGATACGCAGTATTTT
few | TRBJ1-2 | TRBV15 | NA | CATSAGDPGYTF | TGTGCCACCTCCGCCGGAGATCCAGGCTACACCTTC
few | TRBJ2-3 | TRBV20-1 | TRBD2 | CSVTGTSGATQYF | TGCAGTGTCACCGGGACTAGCGGAGCTACGCAGTATTTT
NA | TRBJ2-1 | TRBV12-5 | NA | CASGLTTDPSYNEQFF | TGCGCTAGTGGTTTGACCACGGACCCTTCCTACAATGAGCAGTTCTTC
NA | TRBJ1-2 | TRBV7-9 | TRBD1 | CASSAQGANGYTF | TGTGCCAGCAGCGCACAGGGGGCTAATGGCTACACCTTC
NA | TRBJ2-3 | TRBV4-1 | NA | CASSQGIGALGTDTQYF | TGCGCCAGCAGCCAAGGAATTGGTGCGCTGGGCACAGATACGCAGTATTTT
NA | TRBJ2-7 | TRBV7-9 | TRBD1 | CASSSPRDRGYEQYF | TGTGCCAGCAGCTCCCCCCGGGACAGGGGGTACGAGCAGTACTTC
few | TRBJ2-7 | TRBV7-9 | NA | CASSLDPRSSSYEQYF | TGTGCCAGCAGCTTAGACCCTCGCTCCAGCTCCTACGAGCAGTACTTC
NA | TRBJ1-1 | TRBV15 | NA | CATSRDLRTLEAFF | TGTGCCACCAGCAGAGATCTACGGACACTCGAAGCTTTCTTT
few | TRBJ2-5 | TRBV29-1 | NA | CSVTGAQETQYF | TGCAGCGTTACCGGGGCACAAGAGACCCAGTACTTC
NA | TRBJ2-1 | TRBV21-1 | NA | CASSKGGLGPRGEQFF | TGTGCCAGCAGCAAAGGGGGACTCGGGCCGAGGGGTGAGCAGTTCTTC
few | TRBJ1-2 | TRBV29-1 | NA | CSVPGNYGYTF | TGCAGCGTTCCAGGCAACTATGGCTACACCTTC
NA | TRBJ2-1 | TRBV15 | NA | CATRPAPGNEQFF | TGTGCCACCAGGCCCGCTCCCGGGAATGAGCAGTTCTTC
NA | TRBJ2-5 | TRBV6-6 | NA | CDSSTVQGRGGETQYF | TGTGACAGCAGTACCGTCCAGGGCAGGGGGGGAGAGACCCAGTACTTC
few | TRBJ1-2 | TRBV10-3 | NA | CAISEPIYGYTF | TGTGCCATCAGTGAGCCAATATATGGCTACACCTTC
NA | TRBJ2-1 | TRBV7-3 | TRBD2 | CASSPGTSGANEQFF | TGTGCCAGCAGCCCCGGGACTAGCGGTGCCAATGAGCAGTTCTTC